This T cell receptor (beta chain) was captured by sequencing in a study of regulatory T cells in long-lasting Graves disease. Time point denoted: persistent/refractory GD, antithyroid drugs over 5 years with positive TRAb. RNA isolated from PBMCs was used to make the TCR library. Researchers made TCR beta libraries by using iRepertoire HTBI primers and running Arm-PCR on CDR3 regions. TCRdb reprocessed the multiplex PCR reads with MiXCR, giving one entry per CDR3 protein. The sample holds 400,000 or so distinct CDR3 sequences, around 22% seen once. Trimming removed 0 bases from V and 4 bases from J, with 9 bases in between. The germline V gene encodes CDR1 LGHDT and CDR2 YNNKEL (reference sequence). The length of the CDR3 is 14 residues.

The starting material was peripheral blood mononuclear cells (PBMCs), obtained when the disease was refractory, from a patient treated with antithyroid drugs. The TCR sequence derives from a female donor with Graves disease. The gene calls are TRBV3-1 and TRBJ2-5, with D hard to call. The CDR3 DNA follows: TGTGCCAGCAGCCAAGAGGGCCATTTAGAGACCCAGTACTTC. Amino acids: CASSQEGHLETQYF.